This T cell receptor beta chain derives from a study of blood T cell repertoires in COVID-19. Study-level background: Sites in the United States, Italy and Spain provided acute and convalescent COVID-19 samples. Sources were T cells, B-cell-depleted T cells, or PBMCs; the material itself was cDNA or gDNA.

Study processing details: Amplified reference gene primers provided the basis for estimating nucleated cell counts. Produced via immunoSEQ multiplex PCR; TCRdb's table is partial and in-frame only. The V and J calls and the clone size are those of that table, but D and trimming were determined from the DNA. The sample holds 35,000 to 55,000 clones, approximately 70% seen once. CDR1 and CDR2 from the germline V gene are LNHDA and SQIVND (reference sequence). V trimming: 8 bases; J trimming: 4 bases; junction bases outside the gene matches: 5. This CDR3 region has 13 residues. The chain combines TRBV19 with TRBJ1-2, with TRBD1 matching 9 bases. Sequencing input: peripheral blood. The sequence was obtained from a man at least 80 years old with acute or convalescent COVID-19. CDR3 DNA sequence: TGTGCCAGTCGGGACAGGGAGGGCTATGGCTACACCTTC. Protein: CASRDREGYGYTF.